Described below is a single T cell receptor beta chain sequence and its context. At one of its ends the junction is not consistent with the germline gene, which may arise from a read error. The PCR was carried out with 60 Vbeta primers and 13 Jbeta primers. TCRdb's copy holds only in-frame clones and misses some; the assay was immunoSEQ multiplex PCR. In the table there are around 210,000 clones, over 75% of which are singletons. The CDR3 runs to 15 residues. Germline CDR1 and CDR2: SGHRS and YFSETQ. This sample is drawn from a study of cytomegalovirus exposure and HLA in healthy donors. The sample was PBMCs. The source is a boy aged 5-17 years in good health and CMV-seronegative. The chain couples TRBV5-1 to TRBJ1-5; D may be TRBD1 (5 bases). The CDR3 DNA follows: TGCGCCAGCAGATTGGATGGGGGGTCCAATCAGCCCCAGCATTTT. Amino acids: CASRLDGGSNQPQHF.